What follows are 12 T cell receptor beta chains derived from one specimen sequenced in a study of T cell responses to AZD1222 COVID-19 vaccine. Using immunoSEQ multiplex PCR, the repertoire was profiled, and TCRdb retains in-frame clones only, with some absent. The top ten hold 4.2% of the sample, which has 100,000 to 150,000 clones, about 89% seen once. The material sequenced was peripheral blood, taken on day 0 of AZD1222 vaccination. Source of these receptors: an adult in good health.

The chain carries TRBV7-2 and TRBJ1-2, with a possible D match to TRBD1 (6 bases). The CDR3 length is 14 residues. V shed 5 bases and J shed 6 bases, with 16 bases lying between them. The V gene's germline CDR1 is SGHTA and CDR2 FQGNSA. The CDR3 sequence: CASSTREGGHGYTF. DNA of the CDR3: TGTGCCAGCAGCACCCGCGAAGGGGGGCATGGCTACACCTTC.

This rearrangement joins TRBV4-2 to TRBJ2-7; D call uncertain. This CDR3 has 17 amino acids. The ends were cut back, 0 bases at V and 1 base at J, with 16 bases in the middle. Germline V CDR1 and CDR2: LGHNA, YNFKEQ. DNA of the CDR3: TGTGCCAGCAGCCAAGATTATATAGTGGACGCGTCCTACGAGCAGTACTTC. Translating gives CASSQDYIVDASYEQYF.

The chain employs TRBV6-6 and TRBJ1-2, with 7 bases fitting TRBD1. Germline CDR1 reads MNHNY; CDR2 reads SVGAGI (reference sequence). The V segment lost 6 bases and the J segment 8 bases; nucleotides outside the gene matches: 12. The CDR3 is 14 amino acids. The DNA for the CDR3 is TGTGCCAGCAGCCTAACAGACAGGGCTAAGGGCTACACCTTC. Translation: CASSLTDRAKGYTF.

The CDR3 sequence is CATSRGRGTSSYNEQFF. In nucleotides, the CDR3 is TGTGCCACCAGCAGGGGTCGCGGTACAAGCTCCTACAATGAGCAGTTCTTC. J is TRBJ2-1 and V is TRBV15; D not certain. V lost 3 bases, J lost 0 bases, and 15 bases lay in between. Per the germline V gene, CDR1 is LNHNV and CDR2 is YYDKDF (reference sequence). The CDR3 has 17 amino acids.

This sequence joins TRBV24-1 and TRBJ2-4, with 9 bases lining up with TRBD2. The ends lost 11 bases at V and 2 bases at J; junction bases unmatched: 6. Germline values: CDR1 KGHDR, CDR2 SFDVKD. The CDR3 loop spans 14 amino acids. The CDR3: CASSGSGTKNIQYF. The CDR3 nucleotides read TGTGCCAGTAGCGGGAGCGGGACCAAAAACATTCAGTACTTC.

The chain is built from TRBV27 and TRBJ1-4; no definite D call. The germline gives CDR1 MNHEY, CDR2 SMNVEV (reference sequence). V lost 10 bases to trimming and J lost 3 bases, with 12 bases between them. CDR3 length: 13 residues. The CDR3 loop reads CATRRESNEKLFF. CDR3 sequence (DNA): TGTGCCACCCGCCGGGAGTCTAATGAAAAACTGTTTTTT.

The gene calls are TRBV6-5 and TRBJ2-1; D call uncertain. Germline V lookup: CDR1 MNHEY, CDR2 SVGAGI. The CDR3 is made up of 14 amino acids. With 3 bases removed from V and 8 bases from J, the gap between germline ends came to 14 bases. Written as DNA, the CDR3 is TGTGCCAGCAGTTATGGCATCCAGTTCCATGAGCAGTTCTTC. It translates to CASSYGIQFHEQFF.

V and J are TRBV7-2 and TRBJ1-5; D may be TRBD1 (5 bases). Germline V CDR1 and CDR2: SGHTA, FQGNSA. V shed 1 base and J shed 2 bases, with 12 bases lying between them. The CDR3 length is 16 residues. In nucleotides, the CDR3 is TGTGCCAGCAGCTTAGTCTCCGGGGCTGGCAATCAGCCCCAGCATTTT. It codes for CASSLVSGAGNQPQHF.

This clone was seen a few times. The rearrangement uses TRBV19 and TRBJ2-2; no reliable D call. Germline lookup yields CDR1 LNHDA and CDR2 SQIVND (reference sequence). The ends were cut back, 6 bases at V and 2 bases at J, with 13 bases in the middle. The CDR3 is 15 amino acids. As DNA, the CDR3 is TGTGCCAGTAGGAGCCTTTTATTTAACACCGGGGAGCTGTTTTTT. Its translation is CASRSLLFNTGELFF.

CDR3 sequence reads: CASSFRGLEQYF. The DNA for the CDR3 is TGTGCCAGCAGTTTCAGGGGTCTCGAGCAGTACTTC. This chain connects TRBV12-3 or TRBV12-4 to TRBJ2-7, with D possibly matching TRBD1 (6 bases). Between the trimmed V and J ends, which lost 3 bases and 6 bases, there was a span of 9 bases. The CDR3 is made up of 12 amino acids.

The V call is TRBV19, the J call TRBJ2-2; either TRBD1 or TRBD2 may fit D (6 bases each). The CDR3 runs to 17 residues. Germline V lookup: CDR1 LNHDA, CDR2 SQIVND (reference sequence). V lost 10 bases to trimming and J lost 5 bases, with 26 bases between them. CDR3: CATTTGDLSGRTGELFF. The CDR3 nucleotides are TGTGCCACCACGACAGGTGACCTTAGCGGTCGGACCGGGGAGCTGTTTTTT.

This rearrangement joins TRBV4-2 to TRBJ1-5; D not certain. CDR3 size: 15 residues. The V gene's germline CDR1 is LGHNA and CDR2 YNFKEQ. V lost 0 bases and J 2 bases, leaving 8 bases between the germline ends. The CDR3 protein is CASSQDDDGNQPQHF. CDR3 coding DNA: TGTGCCAGCAGCCAAGATGACGACGGCAATCAGCCCCAGCATTTT.